Presented here are 26 T cell receptor beta chains from one specimen sequenced in a study of blood T cells in healthy people across ages. A sample-barcoded 5' primer and a J-beta primer mix were used in a second PCR of roughly 7 to 11 cycles. TCRdb processed the 5' RACE reads anew with MiXCR; each CDR3 protein has one entry. The table shows more than 650,000 distinct CDR3 sequences, with about 48% occurring only once. The sequencing sample was made of blood. These receptors all stem from a man older than 75 in good health.

This clonotype was seen a handful of times. V is TRBV3-1 and J is TRBJ2-5, with TRBD2 matching over 13 bases. Germline V gene sequence: CDR1 LGHDT, CDR2 YNNKEL (reference sequence). J was trimmed by 2 bases and V by 4 bases; bases with no gene match: 7. The length of the CDR3 is 17 residues. For the CDR3, the DNA is TGTGCCAGCAGCCCAGGACTAGCGGGAGTACGGCAAGAGACCCAGTACTTC. Translated, it gives CASSPGLAGVRQETQYF.

This clonotype showed up just a few times. V and J are TRBV7-9 and TRBJ2-7; D not certain. Germline CDR1 and CDR2: SEHNR and FQNEAQ (reference sequence). V lost 7 bases to trimming and J lost 10 bases, with 5 bases between them. The CDR3 sequence is 8 residues long. In nucleotides, the CDR3 is TGTGCCAGCAAGAACCAGTACTTC. Encoded protein: CASKNQYF.

This clonotype was seen a handful of times. The chain employs TRBV13 and TRBJ2-4; the match to TRBD1 covers 9 bases. The J call is in doubt because the DNA end fits TRBJ2-7 better. The CDR3 extends over 14 amino acids. Germline-derived CDR1 and CDR2 are PRHDT and FYEKMQ (reference sequence). The CDR3 nucleotides read TGTGCCAGCAGCTCTATGGACAGGGGTATCGAGCAGTACTTC. It codes for CASSSMDRGIEQYF.

This clonotype was observed many times. At one end, the junction sequence differs from germline, possibly due to a read error. The chain carries TRBV5-1 and TRBJ2-6; D is possibly TRBD1 (5 bases). Germline V gene sequence: CDR1 SGHRS, CDR2 YFSETQ. The CDR3 sequence is 13 residues long. The CDR3 DNA sequence: TGTGCCAGCAGGGACTCTGGGGCCAACGTCCTGACTTTC. Amino acid sequence: CASRDSGANVLTF.

This clonotype has just a few counts. This sequence joins TRBV7-9 and TRBJ2-1; 8 positions agree with TRBD2. CDR1 is SEHNR and CDR2 is FQNEAQ in the germline V gene (reference sequence). The CDR3 totals 15 residues. J was trimmed by 1 base and V by 5 bases; bases with no gene match: 4. CDR3 loop: CASSRREGSYNEQFF. In DNA form, the CDR3 reads TGTGCCAGCAGCCGTCGGGAGGGGTCCTACAATGAGCAGTTCTTC.

The chain employs TRBV9 and TRBJ2-1; 13 bases line up with TRBD2. The trim removed 0 bases at V and 0 bases at J, leaving 9 bases unmatched. Germline-derived CDR1 and CDR2 are SGDLS and YYNGEE. This CDR3 contains 20 residues. This chain's CDR3 is CASSVERTSGGFSSYNEQFF. CDR3 DNA sequence: TGTGCCAGCAGCGTAGAGCGGACTAGCGGGGGATTCAGCTCCTACAATGAGCAGTTCTTC.

This clonotype was seen only a few times. The chain couples TRBV9 to TRBJ2-1, with D possibly TRBD2 on 6 matching bases. Trimming removed 3 bases at V and 9 bases at J, with 13 bases between. The CDR3 contains 13 residues. Germline V gene data show CDR1 as SGDLS and CDR2 as YYNGEE. The CDR3 loop is CASSASGSGEQFF. The DNA of the CDR3 is TGTGCCAGCAGCGCCTCCGGGAGTGGTGAGCAGTTCTTC.

DNA of the CDR3: TGTGCCAGCAGCCAAGATCGGCCCTCGGAGACCCAGTACTTC. Its translation: CASSQDRPSETQYF. V usage is TRBV3-1 and J usage is TRBJ2-7; D gene uncertain. Near its end, the DNA agrees better with TRBJ2-5, so the J call may be wrong. From germline, CDR1 is LGHDT and CDR2 YNNKEL (reference sequence). CDR3 length: 14 residues.

This rearrangement joins TRBV2 to TRBJ1-2, with TRBD1 as a possible D gene (6 bases). V gave up 6 bases and J gave up 2 bases, with 19 bases separating them. The CDR3 runs 16 residues. In germline, CDR1 is SNHLY, CDR2 FYNNEI. CDR3 coding DNA: TGTGCCAGCAGATACCTCCAGCAGGGGAGGAACTATGGCTACACCTTC. Translating it yields CASRYLQQGRNYGYTF. The full variable domain, with the rest looked up from reference TRBV2 and TRBJ1-2, is EPEVTQTPSHQVTQMGQEVILRCVPISNHLYFYWYRQILGQKVEFLVSFYNNEISEKSEIFDDQFSVERPDGSNFTLKIRSTKLEDSAMYFCASRYLQQGRNYGYTFGSGTRLTVV.

There are a few counts of this clonotype. The rearrangement links TRBV2 to TRBJ2-7, with D tentatively TRBD1 or TRBD2 (5 bases each). Trimming took off 10 bases at V and 2 bases at J, with 12 bases between the two ends. This CDR3 comprises 12 residues. Germline CDR1 and CDR2: SNHLY and FYNNEI. CDR3 sequence reads: CANRDQPYEQYF. CDR3 coding DNA: TGTGCCAACCGGGACCAACCCTACGAGCAGTACTTC. Full variable domain (remainder filled in from reference TRBV2 and TRBJ2-7): EPEVTQTPSHQVTQMGQEVILRCVPISNHLYFYWYRQILGQKVEFLVSFYNNEISEKSEIFDDQFSVERPDGSNFTLKIRSTKLEDSAMYFCANRDQPYEQYFGPGTRLTVT.

The rearrangement joins TRBV27 to TRBJ2-1; 7 bases line up with TRBD1. The CDR3 extends over 13 amino acids. V was clipped by 7 bases and J by 4 bases; unmatched bases: 4. Germline values: CDR1 MNHEY, CDR2 SMNVEV (reference sequence). CDR3 loop: CASIKQGYNEQFF. CDR3 in DNA: TGTGCCAGCATTAAACAGGGGTACAATGAGCAGTTCTTC.

The chain recombines TRBV21-1 with TRBJ2-3; the D call TRBD1 from the table was never checked on the DNA. TRBV21-1 is a pseudogene. CDR3 length equals 16 residues. The CDR3 nucleotides are TGTGCCAGCAGCAATTTCCCCCGGCCACACACAGATACGCAGTATTTT. Its protein is CASSNFPRPHTDTQYF.

The sample holds many counts of this clonotype. V and J are TRBV28 and TRBJ1-2; D gene uncertain. V was trimmed by 5 bases and J by 0 bases, leaving 4 bases between them. The CDR3 has 12 residues. From germline, CDR1 is MDHEN and CDR2 SYDVKM. CDR3 sequence: CASSTSNYGYTF. The CDR3 coding sequence is TGTGCCAGCAGTACCTCTAACTATGGCTACACCTTC.

This clonotype was counted only a few times. The chain couples TRBV7-9 to TRBJ2-7; no clear D gene. V was shortened by 1 base and J by 3 bases, with 10 bases between the two germline ends. Germline CDR1 SEHNR, CDR2 FQNEAQ (reference sequence). The CDR3 extends over 14 amino acids. The CDR3: CASSLGQVNYEQYF. The CDR3 region has the DNA TGTGCCAGCAGCTTAGGCCAGGTGAACTACGAGCAGTACTTC.

This clonotype occurred a few times. The chain recombines TRBV30 with TRBJ2-5; the D is unclear. Germline CDR1 is GTSNPN and CDR2 is SVGIG (reference sequence). The CDR3 spans 11 residues. V lost 1 base and J 5 bases, leaving 5 bases between the germline ends. CDR3 sequence (DNA): TGTGCCTGGAGTGACCCGGAGACCCAGTACTTC. This codes for CAWSDPETQYF.

The V gene is TRBV12-3 or TRBV12-4, the J gene TRBJ1-1; 9 bases are a match to TRBD1. With 2 bases clipped from V and 1 base from J, the junction kept 2 bases outside the gene matches. There are 15 residues in the CDR3. The CDR3, as DNA: TGTGCCAGCAGTTTAAGGGGACAGGGGAACACTGAAGCTTTCTTT. Translating it yields CASSLRGQGNTEAFF.

The genes are TRBV6-2 or TRBV6-3 and TRBJ1-2, with 10 bases identical to TRBD1. CDR3 length: 15 amino acids. CDR1 is MNHEY, CDR2 SVGEGT, per germline. V trimming: 6 bases; J trimming: 6 bases; junction bases outside the gene matches: 10. CDR3 nucleotides: TGTGCCAGCAGAACTCCGGGACAGGGGCGAAATGGCTACACCTTC. Protein sequence: CASRTPGQGRNGYTF.

The rearrangement uses TRBV4-2 and TRBJ2-1; 10 bases line up with TRBD2. The CDR3 totals 15 residues. V shed 4 bases and J 6 bases; nucleotides not matched to a gene: 6. CDR1 is LGHNA and CDR2 is YNFKEQ in the germline V gene. The CDR3 coding sequence is TGTGCCAGCAGCCGAGGACTAGCGGACCTCAATGAGCAGTTCTTC. This codes for CASSRGLADLNEQFF.

This clonotype was seen just once. Germline is not matched at one junction end, which may reflect a read error. This chain connects TRBV19 to TRBJ1-1, with 8 bases matching TRBD1. This CDR3 has 14 residues. The germline V gene has CDR1 LNHDA and CDR2 SQIVND (reference sequence). The CDR3 sequence is CVSRIEQGATEAFF. The CDR3 DNA reads as TGTGTCAGTAGGATAGAGCAGGGGGCCACTGAAGCTTTCTTT.

V is TRBV19 and J is TRBJ1-4, with no clear D. Deletions cut 7 bases from V and 5 bases from J, with 14 bases between. This CDR3 has 14 amino acids. Germline CDR1 is LNHDA and CDR2 is SQIVND (reference sequence). Here the CDR3 DNA reads TGTGCCAGTACCGGGCAGGCCGGAAATGAAAAACTGTTTTTT. Protein product: CASTGQAGNEKLFF.

Comments on this clonotype: This could be a read error, since a much larger clone is one nucleotide away. The chain recombines TRBV9 with TRBJ2-3; 13 positions match TRBD2. The CDR3 runs 17 residues. Per germline, CDR1 SGDLS and CDR2 YYNGEE. The CDR3 is CASSSRTSGRETDTRYF. The CDR3 DNA is TGTGCCAGCAGCTCTCGGACTAGCGGGAGAGAGACAGATACGCGGTATTTT.

In its sample, this clonotype was seen a few times. J is TRBJ2-5 and V is TRBV7-2, with D unresolved. V lost 3 bases to trimming and J lost 5 bases, with 10 bases between them. From germline, CDR1 is SGHTA and CDR2 FQGNSA. The CDR3 is 13 amino acids. The CDR3 here is CASSFIRSETQYF. CDR3 sequence (DNA): TGTGCCAGCAGCTTCATAAGGTCGGAGACCCAGTACTTC.

This clonotype was observed a handful of times. This rearrangement joins TRBV27 to TRBJ2-1, with 12 bases identical to TRBD2. CDR1 and CDR2 from the germline V gene are MNHEY and SMNVEV (reference sequence). The CDR3 covers 16 residues. Trimming at V came to 6 bases and at J to 1 base, leaving 4 bases not matched to a gene. The CDR3 DNA reads TGTGCCAGCAGCCCCGGGACTAGCGGGTCCTACAATGAGCAGTTCTTC. Its translation is CASSPGTSGSYNEQFF.

V and J are TRBV9 and TRBJ2-7; 11 nucleotides agree with TRBD2. Germline V lookup: CDR1 SGDLS, CDR2 YYNGEE. The CDR3 is 14 amino acids. Unmatched junction bases numbered 5, after V lost 2 bases and J lost 7 bases. The CDR3 here is CASSVTSGTPEQYF. CDR3 nucleotide sequence: TGTGCCAGCAGCGTGACTAGCGGGACGCCTGAGCAGTACTTC. Supplemented by reference TRBV9 and TRBJ2-7, the full variable domain reads DSGVTQTPKHLITATGQRVTLRCSPRSGDLSVYWYQQSLDQGLQFLIQYYNGEERAKGNILERFSAQQFPDLHSELNLSSLELGDSALYFCASSVTSGTPEQYFGPGTRLTVT.

The chain links TRBV7-2 to TRBJ2-7; 12 nucleotides align to TRBD1. From germline, CDR1 is SGHTA and CDR2 FQGNSA. CDR3 length equals 16 residues. The trim removed 3 bases at V and 2 bases at J, leaving 5 bases unmatched. CDR3 nucleotides: TGTGCCAGCAGCTTGGGGGGACAGGGGGCTACCTACGAGCAGTACTTC. It translates to CASSLGGQGATYEQYF.

This clonotype was observed a handful of times. This sequence joins TRBV20-1 and TRBJ2-3, with a possible D match to TRBD1 (6 bases). This CDR3 contains 14 residues. V lost 6 bases, J lost 0 bases, and 13 bases lay in between. Germline V gene sequence: CDR1 DFQATT, CDR2 SNEGSKA (reference sequence). The CDR3 nucleotides read TGCAGTGCGCACAGGGTATCTAGCACAGATACGCAGTATTTT. Amino acid sequence: CSAHRVSSTDTQYF.